The present TCR beta chain was sequenced within a study of blood T cell repertoires in COVID-19. Trimming left V 5 bases short and J 3 bases short, with 12 bases between. Germline CDR1 reads MNHEY; CDR2 reads SVGAGI. This CDR3 comprises 14 residues. TCRdb keeps only in-frame clones here, not all; method: immunoSEQ multiplex PCR. The sample includes about 130,000 clones, 65% to 90% of them seen just once. The sample consisted of peripheral blood. V usage is TRBV6-5 and J usage is TRBJ2-3, with TRBD2 as a possible D gene (5 bases). This clonotype was sampled from a man at least 80 years old with active or convalescent COVID-19. CDR3 sequence: CASSRGGQTDTQYF. The DNA for the CDR3 is TGTGCCAGCAGTCGCGGAGGTCAAACAGATACGCAGTATTTT.